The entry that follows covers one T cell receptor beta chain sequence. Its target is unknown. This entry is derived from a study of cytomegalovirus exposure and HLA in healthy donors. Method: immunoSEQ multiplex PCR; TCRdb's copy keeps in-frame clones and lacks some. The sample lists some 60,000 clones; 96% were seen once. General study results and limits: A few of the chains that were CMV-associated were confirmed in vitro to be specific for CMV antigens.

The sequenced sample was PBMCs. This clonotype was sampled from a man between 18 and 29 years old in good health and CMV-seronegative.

The CDR3 reads CASSISSYEQYF. The CDR3 coding sequence is TGTGCCAGCAGTATCTCCTCCTACGAGCAGTACTTC. This chain connects TRBV27 to TRBJ2-7; D gene uncertain. The V and J ends lost 5 bases and 0 bases respectively, with 5 bases between them. This CDR3 spans 12 amino acids. The germline gives CDR1 MNHEY, CDR2 SMNVEV (reference sequence).